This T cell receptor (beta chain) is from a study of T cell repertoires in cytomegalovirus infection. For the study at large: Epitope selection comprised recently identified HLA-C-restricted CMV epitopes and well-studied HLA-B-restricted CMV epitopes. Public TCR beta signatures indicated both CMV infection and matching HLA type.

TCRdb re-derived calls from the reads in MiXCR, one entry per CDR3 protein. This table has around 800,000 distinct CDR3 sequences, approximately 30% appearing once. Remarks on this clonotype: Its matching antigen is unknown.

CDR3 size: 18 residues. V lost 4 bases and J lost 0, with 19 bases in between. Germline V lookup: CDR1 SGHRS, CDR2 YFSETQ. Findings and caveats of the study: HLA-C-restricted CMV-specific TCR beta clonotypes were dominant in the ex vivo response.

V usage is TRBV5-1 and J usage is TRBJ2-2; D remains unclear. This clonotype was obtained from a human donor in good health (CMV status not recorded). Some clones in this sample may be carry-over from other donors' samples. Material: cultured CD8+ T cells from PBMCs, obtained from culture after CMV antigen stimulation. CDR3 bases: TGCGCCAGCAGCCACGGTCGGCATGCGGCTTCGAACACCGGGGAGCTGTTTTTT. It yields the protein CASSHGRHAASNTGELFF.